This T cell receptor (beta chain) derives from a study of blood T cells in healthy people across ages. Combining a sample-barcoded 5' primer with a J-beta primer mix, a second PCR ran for roughly 6 to 12 cycles. TCRdb processed the 5' RACE reads anew with MiXCR; each CDR3 protein has one entry. The profile shows roughly 730,000 distinct CDR3 sequences, just over 55% of them singletons. Germline CDR1 reads DFQATT; CDR2 reads SNEGSKA (reference sequence). Deletions cut 2 bases from V and 8 bases from J, with 12 bases between. This CDR3 comprises 12 residues. The chain recombines TRBV20-1 with TRBJ1-2, with a possible D match to TRBD1 (5 bases). Sequencing was performed on blood. This clonotype was sampled from a man aged 35 to 55 in good health. The CDR3 here is CSARTAGYGYTF. In nucleotides, the CDR3 is TGCAGTGCTAGAACTGCAGGGTACGGCTACACCTTC.